The present TCR beta chain was sequenced within a study of T cell responses to AZD1222 COVID-19 vaccine. About the study: Whether given at about 4 or about 12 weeks, second doses were pooled.

V shed 3 bases, J shed 0 bases, and the junction held 4 bases outside the gene matches. This CDR3 has 17 residues. Germline V gene sequence: CDR1 LGHDT, CDR2 YNNKEL (reference sequence). General study points: Spike-wide vaccine-associated CD4 TCRs dominated at 160-218 and 743-854. Without day 14 samples, only post-peak T cell repertoires were studied.

As to this clone: As yet, its antigen is unknown.

Using immunoSEQ multiplex PCR, the repertoire was profiled, and TCRdb retains in-frame clones only, with some absent. The table shows about 21,000 clones, with roughly 80% occurring only once. The TCR was taken from an adult in good health. The V and J genes are TRBV3-1 (or the pseudogene TRBV3-2) and TRBJ2-6, with TRBD2 matching over 8 bases. The sequences come from peripheral blood, collected on day 0 of AZD1222 vaccination. The CDR3 reads CASSHLAGGSGANVLTF. The CDR3 nucleotides read TGTGCCAGCAGCCATCTAGCGGGTGGCTCTGGGGCCAACGTCCTGACTTTC.